These 5 T cell receptor beta chains came from one sample sequenced in a study of T cell changes during pregnancy in multiple sclerosis (dated by TCRdb to between 2018 and 2021). The library was prepared using the immunoSEQ multiplex PCR assay. Held by TCRdb, this immuneACCESS table contains in-frame sequences only and omits some clones. Under half of the omission traces to an unresolved V gene where checked; the cause of the rest is unknown. Recorded for this sample are around 100,000 clones; approximately 90% of them occurred a single time. The ten largest clones capture 1.5% of the sample. The material sequenced was peripheral blood, taken in the third trimester of pregnancy. The receptor source for this set is a female donor with multiple sclerosis, enrolled in a pregnancy study.

This sequence joins TRBV4-2 and TRBJ2-5; 16 bases fit TRBD2. The V gene end was trimmed by 4 bases and the J gene end by 6 bases; junction bases not matched to a gene: 5. The CDR3 runs 16 residues. Looked up from germline, CDR1 is LGHNA and CDR2 is YNFKEQ. The CDR3: CASSPGLAGGQKTQYF. In DNA form, the CDR3 reads TGTGCCAGCAGCCCGGGACTAGCGGGAGGGCAGAAGACCCAGTACTTC.

V and J are TRBV5-4 and TRBJ2-3, with 10 bases matching TRBD2. Trimming removed 2 bases from V and 4 bases from J; junction bases left unmatched: 4. CDR1 is SGHNT and CDR2 is YYREEE in the germline V gene (reference sequence). This CDR3 has 15 amino acids. Here the CDR3 reads CASSFIAGGPDTQYF. CDR3 DNA sequence: TGTGCCAGCAGCTTTATAGCGGGGGGCCCAGATACGCAGTATTTT.

This clone was counted only a few times. The chain is built from TRBV9 and TRBJ1-3; maybe TRBD1 (6 bases). The ends were cut back, 2 bases at V and 2 bases at J, with 11 bases in the middle. CDR1 and CDR2 (germline): SGDLS, YYNGEE. The CDR3 runs 15 residues. CDR3 sequence reads: CASSVRGGPGNTIYF. As DNA, the CDR3 is TGTGCCAGCAGCGTGAGGGGGGGGCCTGGAAACACCATATATTTT. Looking up the rest from reference TRBV9 and TRBJ1-3 gives the full variable domain: DSGVTQTPKHLITATGQRVTLRCSPRSGDLSVYWYQQSLDQGLQFLIQYYNGEERAKGNILERFSAQQFPDLHSELNLSSLELGDSALYFCASSVRGGPGNTIYFGEGSWLTVV.

This rearrangement joins TRBV10-1 to TRBJ1-2, with TRBD1 matching 12 bases. This CDR3 spans 15 amino acids. Trimming at V came to 4 bases and at J to 3 bases, leaving 3 bases not matched to a gene. CDR1 is WNHNN and CDR2 is SYGVQD in the germline V gene (reference sequence). The CDR3 is CASSGDRGLDYGYTF. The CDR3 DNA reads TGCGCCAGCAGTGGGGACAGGGGGCTTGACTATGGCTACACCTTC.

The chain employs TRBV9 and TRBJ1-5; D not certain. The length of the CDR3 is 14 residues. The V end lost 4 bases, the J end lost 2 bases, and 10 bases lay between the germline ends. CDR1 is SGDLS, CDR2 YYNGEE, per germline. The CDR3 nucleotides are TGTGCCAGCAGCCCCCGGGGAGGCAATCAGCCCCAGCATTTT. As protein: CASSPRGGNQPQHF. Variable domain in full (rest from reference TRBV9 and TRBJ1-5): DSGVTQTPKHLITATGQRVTLRCSPRSGDLSVYWYQQSLDQGLQFLIQYYNGEERAKGNILERFSAQQFPDLHSELNLSSLELGDSALYFCASSPRGGNQPQHFGDGTRLSIL.